This entry is about one T cell receptor beta chain. Antigen specificity is unknown. This sample was taken from a study of cytomegalovirus exposure and HLA in healthy donors. The PCR ran on 60 Vbeta and 13 Jbeta primers. Generated by immunoSEQ multiplex PCR, the TCRdb table keeps only in-frame clones and is missing some. Altogether about 190,000 clones are present, about 85% being singletons, with the ten largest covering 1%. Overall study results and limits: Despite most TCR sequences being rare, some public TCRs occurred in many donors. The number of N-insertions in an Asian-associated ancestry cluster was reportedly below the roughly 620-donor mean in a later analysis. The records held CMV serostatus as the only immune exposure information. A later analysis showed that HLA-associated TCR beta chains had undergone more clonal expansion than equally common others.

V lost 8 bases and J lost 1, with 14 bases in between. In germline, CDR1 is WNHNN, CDR2 SYGVQD (reference sequence). The CDR3 spans 14 residues. Sequencing was carried out using PBMCs. This receptor was identified in a boy aged 2-9 years in good health and CMV-seronegative. The chain recombines TRBV10-1 with TRBJ1-1, with a tentative D call TRBD1 (6 bases). Here the CDR3 DNA reads TGCGCCAGCCCTTCCGGACAGAAGAACACTGAAGCTTTCTTT. Translation: CASPSGQKNTEAFF.